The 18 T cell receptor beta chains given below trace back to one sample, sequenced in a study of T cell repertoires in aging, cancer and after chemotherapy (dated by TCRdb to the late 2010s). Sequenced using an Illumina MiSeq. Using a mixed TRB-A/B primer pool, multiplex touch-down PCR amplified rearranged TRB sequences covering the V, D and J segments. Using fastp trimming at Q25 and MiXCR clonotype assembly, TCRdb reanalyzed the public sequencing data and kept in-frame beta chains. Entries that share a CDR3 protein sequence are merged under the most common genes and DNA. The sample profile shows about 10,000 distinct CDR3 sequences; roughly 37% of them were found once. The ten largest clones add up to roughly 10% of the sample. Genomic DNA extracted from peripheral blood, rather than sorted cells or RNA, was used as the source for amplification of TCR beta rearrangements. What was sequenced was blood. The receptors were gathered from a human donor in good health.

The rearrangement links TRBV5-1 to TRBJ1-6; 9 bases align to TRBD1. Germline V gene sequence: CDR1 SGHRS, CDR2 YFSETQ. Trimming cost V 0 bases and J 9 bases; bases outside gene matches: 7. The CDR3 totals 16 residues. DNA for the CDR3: TGCGCCAGCAGCTTGGCCGAGGGACAGGGTCTTTCACCCCTCCACTTT. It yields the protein CASSLAEGQGLSPLHF.

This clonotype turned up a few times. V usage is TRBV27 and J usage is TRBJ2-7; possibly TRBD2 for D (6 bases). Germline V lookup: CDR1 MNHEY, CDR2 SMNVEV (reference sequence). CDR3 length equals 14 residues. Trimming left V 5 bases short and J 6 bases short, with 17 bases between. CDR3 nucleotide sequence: TGTGCCAGCAGTGGGACGGGACTCCTCGCCGAGCAGTACTTC. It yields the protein CASSGTGLLAEQYF.

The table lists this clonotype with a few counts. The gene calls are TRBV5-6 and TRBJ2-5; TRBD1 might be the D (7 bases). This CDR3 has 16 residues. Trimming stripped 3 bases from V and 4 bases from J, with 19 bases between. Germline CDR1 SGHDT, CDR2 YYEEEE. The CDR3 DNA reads TGTGCCAGCAGCTCCGCCGGGTCAGGGGGAGGAGAGACCCAGTACTTC. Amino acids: CASSSAGSGGGETQYF.

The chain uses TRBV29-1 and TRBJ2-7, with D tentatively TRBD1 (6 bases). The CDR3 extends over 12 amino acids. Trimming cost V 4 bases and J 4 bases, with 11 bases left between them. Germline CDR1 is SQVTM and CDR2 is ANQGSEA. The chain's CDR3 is CSVGTQGYEQYF. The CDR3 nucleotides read TGCAGCGTTGGTACACAGGGTTACGAGCAGTACTTC.

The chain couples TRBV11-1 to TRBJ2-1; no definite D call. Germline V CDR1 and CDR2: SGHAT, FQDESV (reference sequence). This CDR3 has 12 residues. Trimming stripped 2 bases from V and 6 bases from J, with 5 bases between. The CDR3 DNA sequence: TGTGCCAGCAGCTTATTTGTCAATGAGCAGTTCTTC. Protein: CASSLFVNEQFF.

The CDR3 is CATSEFAGSYNEQFF. The CDR3 region has the DNA TGTGCCACCAGTGAATTTGCAGGCTCCTACAATGAGCAGTTCTTC. The chain is built from TRBV24-1 and TRBJ2-1; D unresolved. The CDR3 extends over 15 amino acids. Germline CDR1 reads KGHDR; CDR2 reads SFDVKD. Trimming removed 4 bases at V and 0 bases at J, with 9 bases between.

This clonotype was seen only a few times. CDR3 in DNA: TGTGCCAGCAGCTTAACCCAAGAGACCCAGTACTTC. Translating gives CASSLTQETQYF. The chain uses TRBV7-6 and TRBJ2-5; D is uncertain. This CDR3 spans 12 amino acids. Trimming removed 2 bases from V and 1 base from J, with 2 bases in between. In germline, CDR1 is SGHVS, CDR2 FNYEAQ.

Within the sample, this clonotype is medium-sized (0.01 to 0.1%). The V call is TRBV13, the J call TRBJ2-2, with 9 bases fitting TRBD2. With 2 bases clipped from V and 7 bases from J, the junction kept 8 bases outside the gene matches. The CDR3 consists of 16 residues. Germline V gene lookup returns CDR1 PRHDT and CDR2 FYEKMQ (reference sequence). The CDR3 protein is CASSLRAGGPHGELFF. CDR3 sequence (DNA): TGTGCCAGCAGCTTACGGGCGGGAGGGCCCCACGGGGAGCTGTTTTTT.

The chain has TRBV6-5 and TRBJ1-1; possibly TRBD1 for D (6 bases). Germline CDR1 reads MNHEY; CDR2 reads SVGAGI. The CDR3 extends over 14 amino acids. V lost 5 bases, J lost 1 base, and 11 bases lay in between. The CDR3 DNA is TGTGCCAGCAGTCTAATGACAGGGAACACTGAAGCTTTCTTT. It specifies CASSLMTGNTEAFF.

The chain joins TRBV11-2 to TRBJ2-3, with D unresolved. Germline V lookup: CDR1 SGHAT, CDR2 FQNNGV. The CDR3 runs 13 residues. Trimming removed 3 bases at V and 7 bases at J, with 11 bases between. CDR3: CASSFVYLYTQYF. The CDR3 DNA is TGTGCCAGCAGCTTCGTTTACCTGTATACGCAGTATTTT. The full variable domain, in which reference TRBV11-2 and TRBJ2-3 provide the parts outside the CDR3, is EAGVAQSPRYKIIEKRQSVAFWCNPISGHATLYWYQQILGQGPKLLIQFQNNGVVDDSQLPKDRFSAERLKGVDSTLKIQPAKLEDSAVYLCASSFVYLYTQYFGPGTRLTVL.

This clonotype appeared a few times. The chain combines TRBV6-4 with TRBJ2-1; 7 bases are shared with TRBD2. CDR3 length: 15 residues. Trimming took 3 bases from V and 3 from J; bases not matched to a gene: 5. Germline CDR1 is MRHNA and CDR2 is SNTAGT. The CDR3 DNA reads TGTGCCAGCAGTGAGGAGGCTAGCGGCTACAATGAGCAGTTCTTC. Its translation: CASSEEASGYNEQFF.

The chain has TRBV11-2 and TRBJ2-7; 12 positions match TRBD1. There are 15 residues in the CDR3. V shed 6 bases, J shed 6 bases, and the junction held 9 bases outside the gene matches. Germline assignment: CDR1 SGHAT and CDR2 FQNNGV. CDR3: CASRRPGQGASEQYF. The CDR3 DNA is TGTGCCAGCAGGCGTCCGGGACAGGGGGCGTCCGAGCAGTACTTC.

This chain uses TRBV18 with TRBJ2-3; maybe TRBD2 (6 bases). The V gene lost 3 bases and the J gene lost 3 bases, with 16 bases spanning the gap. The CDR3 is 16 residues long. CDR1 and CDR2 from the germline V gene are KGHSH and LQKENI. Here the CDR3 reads CASSPQYGTVTDTQYF. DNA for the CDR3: TGTGCCAGCTCACCGCAGTACGGGACTGTTACAGATACGCAGTATTTT.

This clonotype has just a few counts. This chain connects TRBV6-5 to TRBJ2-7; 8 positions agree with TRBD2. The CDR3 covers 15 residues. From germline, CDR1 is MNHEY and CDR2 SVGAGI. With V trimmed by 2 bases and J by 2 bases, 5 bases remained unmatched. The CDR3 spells CASSYASTSAYEQYF. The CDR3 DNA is TGTGCCAGCAGTTACGCTTCGACTAGCGCCTACGAGCAGTACTTC.

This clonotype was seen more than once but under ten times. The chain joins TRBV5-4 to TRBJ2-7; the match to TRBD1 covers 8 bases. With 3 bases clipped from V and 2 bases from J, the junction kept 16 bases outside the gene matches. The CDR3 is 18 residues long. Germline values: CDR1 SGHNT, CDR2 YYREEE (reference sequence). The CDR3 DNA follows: TGTGCCAGCAGCTATTCCTTCCTACCAGGGGGCGCAACCTACGAGCAGTACTTC. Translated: CASSYSFLPGGATYEQYF.

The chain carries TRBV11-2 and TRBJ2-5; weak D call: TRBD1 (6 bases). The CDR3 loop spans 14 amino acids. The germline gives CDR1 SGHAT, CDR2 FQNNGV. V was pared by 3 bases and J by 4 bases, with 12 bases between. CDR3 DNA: TGTGCCAGCAGCTTCGGAAAAGGGGGAGAGACCCAGTACTTC. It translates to CASSFGKGGETQYF.

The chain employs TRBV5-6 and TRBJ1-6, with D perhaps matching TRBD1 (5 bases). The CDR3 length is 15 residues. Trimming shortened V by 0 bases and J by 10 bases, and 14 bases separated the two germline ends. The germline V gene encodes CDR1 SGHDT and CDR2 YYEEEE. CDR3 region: CASSLGGGGRSPLHF. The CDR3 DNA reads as TGTGCCAGCAGCTTGGGGGGGGGAGGTCGATCACCCCTCCACTTT.

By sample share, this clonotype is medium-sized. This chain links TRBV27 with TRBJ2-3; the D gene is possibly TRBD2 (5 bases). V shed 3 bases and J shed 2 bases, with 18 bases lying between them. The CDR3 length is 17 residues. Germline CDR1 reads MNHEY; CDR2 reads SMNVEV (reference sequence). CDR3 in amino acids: CASSFVPAVFVTDTQYF. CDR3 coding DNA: TGTGCCAGCAGTTTCGTCCCAGCGGTATTTGTCACAGATACGCAGTATTTT.